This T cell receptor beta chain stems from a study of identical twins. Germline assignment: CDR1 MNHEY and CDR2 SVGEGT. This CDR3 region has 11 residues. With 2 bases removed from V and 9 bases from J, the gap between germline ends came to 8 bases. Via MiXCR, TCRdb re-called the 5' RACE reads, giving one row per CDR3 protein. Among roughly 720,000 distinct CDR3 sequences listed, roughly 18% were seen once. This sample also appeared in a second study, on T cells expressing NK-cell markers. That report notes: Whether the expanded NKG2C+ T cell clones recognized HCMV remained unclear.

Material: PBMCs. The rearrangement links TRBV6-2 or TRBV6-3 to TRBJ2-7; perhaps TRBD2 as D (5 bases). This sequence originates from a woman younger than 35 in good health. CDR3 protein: CASSYLRGQYF. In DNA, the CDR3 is TGTGCCAGCAGTTACCTTCGGGGGCAGTACTTC.